The rows below give T cell receptor beta chains drawn from one sample of a study of identical twins. TCRdb redid the calling of the 5' RACE reads with MiXCR, one entry per CDR3 protein. The sample has under 1 million distinct CDR3 sequences, approximately 13% seen once. These records were also assigned to another study, of yellow fever vaccine responses in identical twins.

Sequencing was carried out using PBMCs. The receptors originated from a woman aged 18-30 years in good health. Each CDR3 is given with its conserved first and last residue. A D gene is named only where the DNA matches it firmly. Clone sizes are given selectively: once, few, many, or a class where the clone is expanded.

TRBJ2-1,15,TRBV6-5,few,TRBD2,TGTGCCAGCAGTTACCGGTCTAGCGGGAGTGGGGAGCAGTTCTTC,CASSYRSSGSGEQFF
TRBJ2-2,15,TRBV12-3/TRBV12-4,.,TRBD1,TGTGCCACAGAGGGACAGGGGGCAGACACCGGGGAGCTGTTTTTT,CATEGQGADTGELFF
TRBJ2-1,15,TRBV7-9,.,.,TGTGCCAGCAGCTCAGGGCCCCCCTCCTACAATGAGCAGTTCTTC,CASSSGPPSYNEQFF
TRBJ2-1,13,TRBV3-1,many,TRBD1,TGTGCCAGCAGCCAAGAGAGGGCAGGGGGGCAGTTCTTC,CASSQERAGGQFF
TRBJ2-2,14,TRBV3-1,few,.,TGTGCCAGCAGAACTAGCCCGAACACCGGGGAGCTGTTTTTT,CASRTSPNTGELFF
TRBJ2-6,20,TRBV6-2/TRBV6-3,few,TRBD2,TGTGCCAGCAGTTACGCCACGGGACTAGCGGTTCCTTCTGGGGCCAACGTCCTGACTTTC,CASSYATGLAVPSGANVLTF
TRBJ1-1,13,TRBV5-1,few,.,TGCGCCAGCAGCACGGGAACAGACACTGAAGCTTTCTTT,CASSTGTDTEAFF
TRBJ2-1,16,TRBV5-1,.,TRBD2,TGCGCCAGCAGCTTGTGGGGGGAGGGCTCCTACAATGAGCAGTTCTTC,CASSLWGEGSYNEQFF
TRBJ2-2,15,TRBV9,few,TRBD1,TGTGCCAGCAGCGAGGGGACAGGACTCACCGGGGAGCTGTTTTTT,CASSEGTGLTGELFF
TRBJ2-5,16,TRBV2,.,.,TGTGCCAGCCGCACAGCAGGAGGCTTCGGTGGTGAGACCCAGTACTTC,CASRTAGGFGGETQYF
TRBJ2-3,13,TRBV10-3,few,.,TGTGCCATCAGCGGCTTCGGAACAGATACGCAGTATTTT,CAISGFGTDTQYF
TRBJ2-2,14,TRBV20-1,.,.,TGCAGTGCCCTAACTGGGACCGCTGCCGGGGAGCTGTTTTTT,CSALTGTAAGELFF
TRBJ2-1,17,TRBV24-1,.,TRBD2,TGTGCCACCAGTGACTCCTTGCGGGGGGAACGATACAATGAGCAGTTCTTC,CATSDSLRGERYNEQFF
TRBJ2-1,15,TRBV19,.,TRBD2,TGTGCCAGTAGTATAGGGACTAGTATTGACAATGAGCAGTTCTTC,CASSIGTSIDNEQFF
TRBJ2-7,14,TRBV2,.,.,TGTGCCAGCACCCAGGGGTTGGTGTCCTACGAGCAGTACTTC,CASTQGLVSYEQYF
TRBJ2-1,17,TRBV4-1,many,.,TGCGCCAGCAGCCAGGGCCGGGGGACCCTCTCCTACAATGAGCAGTTCTTC,CASSQGRGTLSYNEQFF
TRBJ1-5,14,TRBV6-1,.,.,TGTGCCAGCAGCTCAGCTGCGGGCAATCAGCCCCAGCATTTT,CASSSAAGNQPQHF
TRBJ2-3,14,TRBV5-1,.,.,TGCGCCAGCTCAATAACGGGAAGCACAGATACGCAGTATTTT,CASSITGSTDTQYF
TRBJ2-1,14,TRBV6-1,many,TRBD2,TGTGCCAGCAGTAGCGGACTAGCGGGGGTAGAGCAGTTCTTC,CASSSGLAGVEQFF
TRBJ2-2,18,TRBV2,few,TRBD2,TGTGCCAGCAGCTCCGGGACTAGCGGGAGGGCCTACCCCGGGGAGCTGTTTTTT,CASSSGTSGRAYPGELFF
TRBJ1-6,15,TRBV12-3/TRBV12-4,.,TRBD1,TGTGCCAGCAGACCGACAGGGCACACCAATTCACCCCTCCACTTT,CASRPTGHTNSPLHF
TRBJ2-3,11,TRBV5-1,many,.,TGCGCCAGCAGCTTTCTCAATACGCAGTATTTT,CASSFLNTQYF
TRBJ2-3,17,TRBV7-8,.,TRBD2,TGTGCCAGCAGCTTATTCGAGATTAGCGGGGGGGCAGATACGCAGTATTTT,CASSLFEISGGADTQYF
TRBJ2-1,15,TRBV5-1,many,.,TGCGCCAGCAGCTCCTCGGACTACCTATACAATGAGCAGTTCTTC,CASSSSDYLYNEQFF
TRBJ2-4,14,TRBV5-6,.,TRBD2,TGTGCCAGCAGCTCCCTAGCGGGGGAGGACATTCAGTACTTC,CASSSLAGEDIQYF
TRBJ2-3,16,TRBV11-2,.,TRBD2,TGTGCCAGCAGCTTTCGACTAGCAGCTAGCACAGATACGCAGTATTTT,CASSFRLAASTDTQYF
TRBJ2-3,19,TRBV11-1,.,TRBD2,TGTGCCAGCAGCCAGGGACTAGCGGGAGCTTGGGCAAGCACAGATACGCAGTATTTT,CASSQGLAGAWASTDTQYF
TRBJ2-2,16,TRBV5-1,.,.,TGCGCCAGCAGCTTTACGGGGGCCAGCCCCACCGGGGAGCTGTTTTTT,CASSFTGASPTGELFF
TRBJ2-5,14,TRBV7-2,.,TRBD2,TGTGCCAGCAGCTTAGTGACTAGCGGGGAGACCCAGTACTTC,CASSLVTSGETQYF
TRBJ2-1,15,TRBV7-9,.,.,TGTGCCAGCAGCTTATTAAGAACTTTGACTATTGAGCAGTTCTTC,CASSLLRTLTIEQFF
TRBJ2-2,15,TRBV24-1,few,.,TGTGCCACCAGTGATTTGATTGGGAACACCGGGGAGCTGTTTTTT,CATSDLIGNTGELFF
TRBJ2-1,16,TRBV20-1,.,TRBD1,TGCAGTGCTAGAGATCTCGGACAGGGCCTACACAATGAGCAGTTCTTC,CSARDLGQGLHNEQFF
TRBJ2-7,13,TRBV10-3,few,TRBD1,TGTGCCATTCCGACGGACAGGGGAAACGAGCAGTACTTC,CAIPTDRGNEQYF
TRBJ1-2,12,TRBV6-5,few,.,TGTGCCAGCAGTAGATGGAAGTCTGGCTACACCTTC,CASSRWKSGYTF
TRBJ2-1,15,TRBV2,many,TRBD2,TGTGCCAGCGGGCTAGCGGGAGGGTCCTACAATGAGCAGTTCTTC,CASGLAGGSYNEQFF